A single sample gave rise to the 22 T cell receptor beta chains below, sequenced in a study of blood T cell repertoires in COVID-19. The repertoire was sequenced with immunoSEQ multiplex PCR; TCRdb's copy has only in-frame clones and lacks some. Of 250,000 to 300,000 clones listed, approximately 90% are singletons. The sample consisted of PBMCs or T cells enriched from blood (not recorded which). The source of these receptors is a woman aged 55-69 years in a cohort exposed to, infected with or recovered from COVID-19 (not recorded which).

This clone was detected once. V gene TRBV18 combines with J gene TRBJ1-2; D call uncertain. The CDR3 consists of 13 residues. V dropped 5 bases and J dropped 4 bases, with 11 bases sitting between them. Germline V gene sequence: CDR1 KGHSH, CDR2 LQKENI. DNA for the CDR3: TGTGCCAGCTCATCCTATCACAGCTATGGCTACACCTTC. This encodes CASSSYHSYGYTF.

The V gene is TRBV3-1 (or the pseudogene TRBV3-2), the J gene TRBJ2-3; 7 nucleotides line up with TRBD1. Germline CDR1 reads LGHDT; CDR2 reads YNNKEL (reference sequence). The CDR3 runs 15 residues. J lost 3 bases, V lost 5 bases, and 8 bases had no gene match. CDR3 protein: CASSSDGQETDTQYF. DNA of the CDR3: TGTGCCAGCAGCTCCGACGGACAGGAGACAGATACGCAGTATTTT.

The rearrangement uses TRBV28 and TRBJ1-2; maybe TRBD1 (5 bases). Germline V lookup: CDR1 MDHEN, CDR2 SYDVKM. Trimming pared 6 bases from V and 4 bases from J, leaving 15 bases between. The CDR3 is 14 amino acids. For the CDR3, the DNA is TGTGCCAGCAGCACCTCTCGGGGGATCTATGGCTACACCTTC. Translated, it gives CASSTSRGIYGYTF.

The V and J genes are TRBV5-4 and TRBJ1-2; no clear D gene. The CDR3 length is 13 residues. V was shortened by 3 bases and J by 4 bases, with 10 bases between the two germline ends. CDR1 and CDR2 from the germline V gene are SGHNT and YYREEE (reference sequence). As DNA, the CDR3 is TGTGCCAGCAGCTCCGCGCACAGCTATGGCTACACCTTC. This sequence encodes CASSSAHSYGYTF.

This sequence joins TRBV6-4 and TRBJ2-1; 10 bases line up with TRBD1. This CDR3 comprises 16 residues. Germline assignment: CDR1 MRHNA and CDR2 SNTAGT. V dropped 3 bases and J dropped 6; count of bases not matched to a gene: 8. As DNA, the CDR3 is TGTGCCAGCAGTGAAGAGTTCGGGACAGGGGTCAATGAGCAGTTCTTC. Protein sequence: CASSEEFGTGVNEQFF.

The chain recombines TRBV28 with TRBJ1-2, with TRBD1 identical over 8 bases. The junction had 6 bases not matched to a gene; V was cut back by 7 bases and J by 2 bases. This CDR3 spans 14 amino acids. Germline V gene lookup returns CDR1 MDHEN and CDR2 SYDVKM. CDR3 region: CASTAGQGNYGYTF. Written as DNA, the CDR3 is TGTGCCAGCACTGCTGGACAGGGCAACTATGGCTACACCTTC.

V gene TRBV14 combines with J gene TRBJ1-4; TRBD1 is a possible D gene (6 bases). Germline V gene lookup returns CDR1 SGHDN and CDR2 FVKESK. The CDR3 covers 15 residues. V was shortened by 3 bases and J by 5 bases, with 13 bases between the two germline ends. CDR3 amino acids: CASSQIGTLNEKLFF. CDR3 nucleotides: TGTGCCAGCAGCCAGATCGGGACACTGAATGAAAAACTGTTTTTT. Combining the CDR3 with reference TRBV14 and TRBJ1-4 gives the whole variable domain EAGVTQFPSHSVIEKGQTVTLRCDPISGHDNLYWYRRVMGKEIKFLLHFVKESKQDESGMPNNRFLAERTGGTYSTLKVQPAELEDSGVYFCASSQIGTLNEKLFFGSGTQLSVL.

The genes are TRBV28 and TRBJ1-5, with D unresolved. The CDR3 is 15 amino acids. V lost 2 bases and J lost 0, with 8 bases in between. Germline CDR1 MDHEN, CDR2 SYDVKM. The CDR3 sequence is CASSLGQYSNQPQHF. DNA for the CDR3: TGTGCCAGCAGTTTAGGGCAGTATAGCAATCAGCCCCAGCATTTT.

The rearrangement uses TRBV7-8 and TRBJ2-3; D is unclear. Germline V gene sequence: CDR1 SGHVS, CDR2 FQNEAQ. The CDR3 spans 16 residues. V was clipped by 0 bases and J by 2 bases, with 12 bases between them. CDR3 amino acids: CASSLAGNGPTDTQYF. The DNA of the CDR3 is TGTGCCAGCAGCTTAGCTGGAAATGGGCCCACAGATACGCAGTATTTT.

V is TRBV24-1 and J is TRBJ2-1, with 7 positions matching TRBD2. Germline CDR1 and CDR2: KGHDR and SFDVKD. The CDR3 is 17 residues long. The V segment lost 7 bases and the J segment 7 bases; nucleotides outside the gene matches: 18. DNA of the CDR3: TGTGCCACCAGGATAAAGGGACTACGGGTCCAGGGAAATGAGCAGTTCTTC. This translates into CATRIKGLRVQGNEQFF.

The chain combines TRBV3-1 (or the pseudogene TRBV3-2) with TRBJ2-1; 7 bases align to TRBD2. The CDR3 spans 16 residues. The V gene end was trimmed by 0 bases and the J gene end by 6 bases; junction bases not matched to a gene: 8. CDR1 and CDR2 from the germline V gene are LGHDT and YNNKEL (reference sequence). The CDR3 protein is CASSQDLAGVGNEQFF. CDR3 coding DNA: TGTGCCAGCAGCCAAGATCTGGCGGGAGTGGGCAATGAGCAGTTCTTC.

The CDR3 spells CASSLRTGGAGNTIYF. The CDR3 DNA reads as TGCGCCAGCAGCCTCAGGACAGGGGGTGCCGGAAACACCATATATTTT. The chain couples TRBV5-1 to TRBJ1-3; TRBD1 matches at 10 bases. CDR3 length: 16 residues. Trimming took 4 bases from V and 4 from J; bases not matched to a gene: 8. CDR1 SGHRS and CDR2 YFSETQ come from the germline V gene.

This chain connects TRBV9 to TRBJ2-5, with D possibly TRBD1 on 5 matching bases. Germline V gene lookup returns CDR1 SGDLS and CDR2 YYNGEE. Trimming took 5 bases from V and 1 from J, leaving 12 bases between them. The length of the CDR3 is 14 residues. CDR3 in amino acids: CASSPRAPQETQYF. The CDR3, as DNA: TGTGCCAGCAGTCCCAGGGCCCCCCAAGAGACCCAGTACTTC. The whole variable domain, filled in from reference TRBV9 and TRBJ2-5, reads DSGVTQTPKHLITATGQRVTLRCSPRSGDLSVYWYQQSLDQGLQFLIQYYNGEERAKGNILERFSAQQFPDLHSELNLSSLELGDSALYFCASSPRAPQETQYFGPGTRLLVL.

This clone has a handful of counts. The CDR3, as DNA: TGTGCCAGCAGTTTATCGAGGTACACTGAAGCTTTCTTT. Its translation is CASSLSRYTEAFF. V usage is TRBV27 and J usage is TRBJ1-1; no definite D call. V lost 0 bases, J lost 3 bases, and 5 bases lay in between. CDR1 and CDR2 (germline): MNHEY, SMNVEV (reference sequence). This CDR3 spans 13 amino acids.

V and J are TRBV6-2 or TRBV6-3 and TRBJ2-2, with TRBD2 identical over 9 bases. The length of the CDR3 is 15 residues. Germline assignment: CDR1 MNHEY and CDR2 SVGEGT. V trimming: 2 bases; J trimming: 7 bases; junction bases outside the gene matches: 5. The CDR3 region is CASSYGGRAGGELFF. The CDR3 nucleotides read TGTGCCAGCAGTTACGGCGGGAGGGCCGGCGGGGAGCTGTTTTTT.

The rearrangement links TRBV16 to TRBJ2-5; D not certain. The germline gives CDR1 KGHSY, CDR2 FQNENV. The germline V and J ends were trimmed by 4 bases and 4 bases, with 7 bases remaining between them. The CDR3 loop spans 12 amino acids. CDR3 region: CASSPTGETQYF. The CDR3 DNA follows: TGTGCCAGCAGCCCCACGGGAGAGACCCAGTACTTC.

Only a few counts were recorded for this clone. The J gene is TRBJ1-4, the V gene TRBV6-5; D unresolved. V lost 1 base and J lost 8, with 11 bases in between. Germline V gene sequence: CDR1 MNHEY, CDR2 SVGAGI. This CDR3 contains 14 residues. The CDR3 loop is CASSYFLSGEKLFF. CDR3 DNA sequence: TGTGCCAGCAGTTACTTCCTCTCGGGGGAAAAACTGTTTTTT.

This clone has just a few counts. CDR3 region: CASSPGAGEAFF. In DNA, the CDR3 is TGTGCCAGCAGTCCAGGGGCAGGAGAAGCTTTCTTT. The chain has TRBV12-3 or TRBV12-4 and TRBJ1-1, with D tentatively TRBD1 (6 bases). The CDR3 has 12 amino acids. V was trimmed by 5 bases and J by 8 bases, leaving 12 bases between them.

The chain joins TRBV5-5 to TRBJ2-1, with D possibly TRBD2 on 6 matching bases. The CDR3 covers 16 residues. Trimming shortened V by 1 base and J by 4 bases, and 15 bases separated the two germline ends. Germline assignment: CDR1 SGHKS and CDR2 YYEKEE (reference sequence). This CDR3 is CASSLFPGALYNEQFF. As DNA, the CDR3 is TGTGCCAGCAGCTTGTTCCCGGGAGCGCTATACAATGAGCAGTTCTTC.

The rearrangement links TRBV5-1 to TRBJ2-1; D perhaps matches TRBD1 (6 bases). The germline V gene has CDR1 SGHRS and CDR2 YFSETQ. The CDR3 is 16 residues long. The V end was cut by 0 bases, the J end by 0 bases, with 10 bases between. CDR3 protein: CASSLGGHISYNEQFF. CDR3 nucleotide sequence: TGCGCCAGCAGCTTGGGGGGGCACATCTCCTACAATGAGCAGTTCTTC.

The chain employs TRBV19 and TRBJ2-1; D unresolved. The CDR3 consists of 14 residues. V was clipped by 3 bases and J by 5 bases, with 11 bases between them. Germline-derived CDR1 and CDR2 are LNHDA and SQIVND (reference sequence). Here the CDR3 reads CASSIRGLNNEQFF. The CDR3, as DNA: TGTGCCAGTAGTATTAGAGGCCTAAACAATGAGCAGTTCTTC.

In its sample, this clone was seen once. The V and J genes are TRBV5-6 and TRBJ1-2; 8 bases are a match to TRBD1. There are 13 residues in the CDR3. The V segment lost 6 bases and the J segment 4 bases; nucleotides outside the gene matches: 5. Per germline, CDR1 SGHDT and CDR2 YYEEEE. The CDR3 here is CASNADRGYGYTF. The CDR3 DNA reads as TGTGCCAGCAACGCCGACAGGGGCTATGGCTACACCTTC.